These 25 T cell receptor beta chains share one sample of origin, sequenced in a study of Ad26.COV2.S vaccination and SARS-CoV-2 variants. The repertoire was sequenced with immunoSEQ multiplex PCR; TCRdb's copy has only in-frame clones and lacks some. The sample lists about 350,000 clones; approximately 90% were seen once. Sequencing was performed on peripheral blood, taken after recovery from COVID-19. The receptors were gathered from a human donor who had recovered from COVID-19.

This chain uses TRBV2 with TRBJ1-3, with D tentatively TRBD1 (6 bases). Trimming left V 6 bases short and J 4 bases short, with 13 bases between. The CDR3 runs to 14 residues. Germline CDR1 reads SNHLY; CDR2 reads FYNNEI. Written as DNA, the CDR3 is TGTGCCAGCAGCTACAGGGCTACGGGAAACACCATATATTTT. Translating it yields CASSYRATGNTIYF.

The CDR3 sequence is CATSDPGQDSEQFF. The CDR3 region has the DNA TGTGCCACCAGTGACCCTGGACAGGACAGCGAGCAGTTCTTC. This sequence joins TRBV24-1 and TRBJ2-1; 7 bases map to TRBD1. Germline V CDR1 and CDR2: KGHDR, SFDVKD. This CDR3 spans 14 amino acids. J gave up 10 bases and V 4 bases, and 9 bases lay outside the gene matches.

The chain links TRBV5-1 to TRBJ2-3; the match to TRBD2 covers 11 bases. With 2 bases clipped from V and 4 bases from J, the junction kept 3 bases outside the gene matches. CDR3 length: 15 residues. Germline CDR1 is SGHRS and CDR2 is YFSETQ. The CDR3 DNA follows: TGCGCCAGCAGCTTCAAGACTAGCGGGGCAGATACGCAGTATTTT. This encodes CASSFKTSGADTQYF.

The chain couples TRBV7-8 to TRBJ1-4; D is ambiguous. The V and J ends lost 5 bases and 5 bases respectively, with 3 bases between them. This CDR3 region has 11 residues. Per germline, CDR1 SGHVS and CDR2 FQNEAQ. CDR3 protein: CASSRNEKLFF. The CDR3 DNA is TGTGCCAGCAGCCGCAATGAAAAACTGTTTTTT.

This chain connects TRBV7-9 to TRBJ1-1, with D possibly being TRBD1 (6 bases). The CDR3 is 14 residues long. Trimming removed 1 base at V and 1 base at J, with 7 bases between. CDR1 is SEHNR and CDR2 is FQNEAQ in the germline V gene (reference sequence). CDR3 region: CASSLEGGNTEAFF. The CDR3 DNA reads as TGTGCCAGCAGCTTAGAGGGGGGGAACACTGAAGCTTTCTTT.

The V call is TRBV7-8, the J call TRBJ2-4; TRBD1 matches 7 bases. After removal of 5 bases from V and 6 bases from J, the junction contained 10 bases not matched to a gene. The V gene's germline CDR1 is SGHVS and CDR2 FQNEAQ. CDR3 length: 15 residues. Here the CDR3 reads CASSPPRGLVNIQYF. The CDR3, as DNA: TGTGCCAGCAGCCCACCCAGGGGGTTGGTAAACATTCAGTACTTC.

As concerns this clone: Other DNA sequences in this sample translate to the same CDR3. The chain employs TRBV15 and TRBJ1-4, with TRBD1 matching over 9 bases. This CDR3 has 15 amino acids. V trimming: 3 bases; J trimming: 5 bases; junction bases outside the gene matches: 4. Germline V lookup: CDR1 LNHNV, CDR2 YYDKDF (reference sequence). CDR3 sequence: CATSRDRGGNEKLFF. CDR3 DNA sequence: TGTGCCACCAGCAGGGACAGGGGAGGGAATGAAAAACTGTTTTTT.

J is TRBJ2-3 and V is TRBV29-1, with TRBD1 as a possible D gene (7 bases). Germline V gene data show CDR1 as SQVTM and CDR2 as ANQGSEA. CDR3 length: 15 residues. The V gene lost 6 bases and the J gene lost 1 base, with 17 bases spanning the gap. CDR3 protein: CSVEGAEFGTDTQYF. Written as DNA, the CDR3 is TGCAGCGTGGAGGGGGCCGAGTTTGGCACAGATACGCAGTATTTT.

With respect to this clone: At one of its ends the junction is not consistent with the germline gene, which may arise from a read error. The CDR3 protein is CASSRGGGKYNEQFF. As DNA, the CDR3 is TGTGCTAGCAGCCGCGGCGGAGGGAAATACAATGAGCAGTTCTTC. The J gene is TRBJ2-1, the V gene TRBV7-7; D possibly corresponds to TRBD2 (6 bases). CDR1 and CDR2 from the germline V gene are SSHAT and FNYEAQ (reference sequence). This CDR3 has 15 residues.

In this sample, this clone turned up once. The CDR3 bases are TGTGCCAGCAGCCTACAGGGGGCTAGCGCCTACAATGAGCAGTTCTTC. This codes for CASSLQGASAYNEQFF. The chain recombines TRBV9 with TRBJ2-1; TRBD1 matches 9 bases. The CDR3 is 16 residues long. After removal of 4 bases from V and 2 bases from J, the junction contained 7 bases not matched to a gene. Germline lookup yields CDR1 SGDLS and CDR2 YYNGEE.

The chain joins TRBV13 to TRBJ2-5; the D call may be TRBD1 or TRBD2 (5 bases each). Trimming pared 3 bases from V and 6 bases from J, leaving 14 bases between. The CDR3 covers 14 residues. CDR1 is PRHDT, CDR2 FYEKMQ, per germline (reference sequence). CDR3 sequence: CASSLGDRVKTQYF. The DNA for the CDR3 is TGTGCCAGCAGCTTGGGGGACCGGGTTAAGACCCAGTACTTC.

The chain is built from TRBV2 and TRBJ1-1, with D perhaps TRBD1 (5 bases). V lost 7 bases and J 4 bases, leaving 13 bases between the germline ends. There are 13 residues in the CDR3. Germline lookup yields CDR1 SNHLY and CDR2 FYNNEI. The CDR3 loop reads CASMTAVGTEAFF. The CDR3 DNA reads as TGTGCCAGCATGACAGCGGTGGGCACTGAAGCTTTCTTT.

This chain links TRBV5-1 with TRBJ1-1, with no clear D. With 0 bases removed from V and 3 bases from J, the gap between germline ends came to 6 bases. This CDR3 is 13 amino acids long. Germline V gives CDR1 SGHRS, CDR2 YFSETQ. CDR3 nucleotide sequence: TGCGCCAGCAGCTTGGACGGGGACACTGAAGCTTTCTTT. Residues: CASSLDGDTEAFF. The full variable domain, rest sourced from reference TRBV5-1 and TRBJ1-1, is KAGVTQTPRYLIKTRGQQVTLSCSPISGHRSVSWYQQTPGQGLQFLFEYFSETQRNKGNFPGRFSGRQFSNSRSEMNVSTLELGDSALYLCASSLDGDTEAFFGQGTRLTVV.

The gene calls are TRBV9 and TRBJ1-5; no clear D gene. CDR1 is SGDLS, CDR2 YYNGEE, per germline. V shed 0 bases and J shed 3 bases, with 4 bases lying between them. The CDR3 loop spans 13 amino acids. This CDR3 reads CASSVGHNQPQHF. The CDR3 nucleotides read TGTGCCAGCAGCGTAGGCCACAATCAGCCCCAGCATTTT.

This chain joins TRBV27 and TRBJ1-1; 9 bases map to TRBD1. This CDR3 spans 13 amino acids. Germline V lookup: CDR1 MNHEY, CDR2 SMNVEV (reference sequence). V lost 3 bases and J lost 7; bases outside the gene matches: 3. The CDR3 is CASSLGDRVEAFF. DNA for the CDR3: TGTGCCAGCAGTTTGGGGGACAGGGTTGAAGCTTTCTTT.

The chain carries TRBV6-5 and TRBJ2-1, with 9 bases matching TRBD1. Per germline, CDR1 MNHEY and CDR2 SVGAGI. The CDR3 has 15 residues. V trimming: 8 bases; J trimming: 4 bases; junction bases outside the gene matches: 9. CDR3 DNA: TGTGCCAGCGTTACCGGGACAGGGATATACAATGAGCAGTTCTTC. It codes for CASVTGTGIYNEQFF.

V and J are TRBV7-9 and TRBJ2-2, with 7 positions matching TRBD2. Germline CDR1 and CDR2: SEHNR and FQNEAQ (reference sequence). CDR3 length equals 16 residues. With 6 bases clipped from V and 1 base from J, the junction kept 8 bases outside the gene matches. CDR3 bases: TGTGCCAGCAGGCGCTGGGCGGGGGAGAACACCGGGGAGCTGTTTTTT. Translating gives CASRRWAGENTGELFF.

The genes are TRBV10-3 and TRBJ1-2, with a possible D match to TRBD1 (5 bases). The CDR3 loop spans 11 amino acids. Germline V gives CDR1 ENHRY, CDR2 SYGVKD. V gave up 6 bases and J gave up 6 bases, with 8 bases separating them. CDR3 region: CAIRDIDGYTF. The CDR3 coding sequence is TGTGCCATCAGGGACATAGATGGCTACACCTTC.

The chain has TRBV6-6 and TRBJ1-2, with 10 nucleotides matching TRBD1. Losses at the gene ends were 5 bases for V and 4 bases for J; bases not matched to a gene: 7. Germline CDR1 MNHNY, CDR2 SVGAGI (reference sequence). This CDR3 contains 15 residues. The CDR3 is CASSHLGTGVYGYTF. The CDR3 nucleotides are TGTGCCAGCAGTCACCTCGGGACAGGGGTCTATGGCTACACCTTC.

DNA for the CDR3: TGTGCCAGCAGCACGGCAGGGGGAGCTGGAAACACCATATATTTT. This codes for CASSTAGGAGNTIYF. The rearrangement uses TRBV5-4 and TRBJ1-3; TRBD1 matches 7 bases. Looked up from germline, CDR1 is SGHNT and CDR2 is YYREEE (reference sequence). The ends lost 4 bases at V and 2 bases at J; junction bases unmatched: 6. CDR3 length equals 15 residues. Filled out from reference TRBV5-4 and TRBJ1-3, the complete variable domain reads ETGVTQSPTHLIKTRGQQVTLRCSSQSGHNTVSWYQQALGQGPQFIFQYYREEENGRGNFPPRFSGLQFPNYSSELNVNALELDDSALYLCASSTAGGAGNTIYFGEGSWLTVV.

The V and J genes are TRBV18 and TRBJ2-1, with 10 bases fitting TRBD1. The ends lost 4 bases at V and 4 bases at J; junction bases unmatched: 4. The germline V gene encodes CDR1 KGHSH and CDR2 LQKENI. The CDR3 is 15 amino acids. The CDR3 bases are TGTGCCAGCTCACGCGGACAGGGGGGGTACAATGAGCAGTTCTTC. Protein: CASSRGQGGYNEQFF. Full variable domain (outside the CDR3, taken from reference TRBV18 and TRBJ2-1): NAGVMQNPRHLVRRRGQEARLRCSPMKGHSHVYWYRQLPEEGLKFMVYLQKENIIDESGMPKERFSAEFPKEGPSILRIQQVVRGDSAAYFCASSRGQGGYNEQFFGPGTRLTVL.

This clone was seen just once. The chain joins TRBV5-4 to TRBJ2-5; D may be TRBD1 (6 bases). Trimming cost V 7 bases and J 2 bases, with 12 bases left between them. CDR1 is SGHNT, CDR2 YYREEE, per germline (reference sequence). CDR3 length: 13 residues. CDR3 bases: TGTGCCAGCCGGGACACGAGACAAGAGACCCAGTACTTC. Encoded protein: CASRDTRQETQYF.

This chain connects TRBV7-9 to TRBJ2-7, with a possible D match to TRBD1 (5 bases). The CDR3 runs 14 residues. Germline V lookup: CDR1 SEHNR, CDR2 FQNEAQ (reference sequence). Trimming left V 4 bases short and J 0 bases short, with 10 bases between. The CDR3 spells CASSSRQSSYEQYF. Written as DNA, the CDR3 is TGTGCCAGCAGCTCTCGACAGAGCTCCTACGAGCAGTACTTC.

This clone was seen just once. This chain uses TRBV13 with TRBJ2-1, with 7 bases identical to TRBD1. CDR3 length equals 12 residues. Germline V lookup: CDR1 PRHDT, CDR2 FYEKMQ (reference sequence). Germline trimming cut 5 bases from V and 9 bases from J; bases unmatched to any gene: 4. CDR3 coding DNA: TGTGCCAGCAGCCCGACAGGGACTGAGCAGTTCTTC. Its protein product is CASSPTGTEQFF.

This chain connects TRBV21-1 to TRBJ2-1; the table's D gene call, TRBD1, was not cross checked with the DNA. TRBV21-1 is classified as a pseudogene. This CDR3 is 16 amino acids long. CDR3 bases: TGTGCCAGCAGCGGTTCCGGGACACCTCTCTACAATGAGCAGTTCTTC. Protein product: CASSGSGTPLYNEQFF.